A selection of T cell receptor beta chains follows, all from one sample in a study of technical replicates of blood from a few donors. Some clones are missing from TCRdb's copy, which holds only in-frame ones; the method was immunoSEQ multiplex PCR. This sample has over 60,000 clones, with 85% to 95% found just once. The material sequenced was T cells isolated from PBMCs. These receptors were obtained from a human donor in good health. CDR3s include the opening cysteine and the closing phenylalanine or tryptophan. A D gene is named only where the DNA matches it firmly. Clone size, where shown, is once, few, many, or a class for clones that have expanded.

TRBV28	15	TRBJ1-5	.	once	TGTGCCAGCAGTACCTTGGGGGGGTATGATCAGCCCCAGCATTTT	CASSTLGGYDQPQHF
TRBV19	15	TRBJ2-7	TRBD2	.	TGTGCCAGTAGTATTTGGACTAGCGGGAGGGACGAGCAGTACTTC	CASSIWTSGRDEQYF
TRBV27	15	TRBJ2-2	TRBD1	.	TGTGCCAGCAGCCTATATGGACAGGGGGCCGGGGAGCTGTTTTTT	CASSLYGQGAGELFF
TRBV9	15	TRBJ2-2	.	.	TGTGCCAGCAGCGTAGGTGGGGGCAAGACCGGGGAGCTGTTTTTT	CASSVGGGKTGELFF
TRBV7-2	18	TRBJ2-3	TRBD2	.	TGTGCCAGCGGCTACGTCCGCGGGACTAGCGGGAGGGCCGATACGCAGTATTTT	CASGYVRGTSGRADTQYF
TRBV19	16	TRBJ1-2	.	.	TGTGCCAGTAGTATAGATGTGGAGGGTTCGGCCTATGGCTACACCTTC	CASSIDVEGSAYGYTF
TRBV10-3	15	TRBJ1-5	.	.	TGTGCCACCGGGGAGGCCGGGTGGAGGAATCAGCCCCAGCATTTT	CATGEAGWRNQPQHF
TRBV12-5	17	TRBJ1-3	TRBD1	.	TGTGCTAGTGGTTTGGTACGGACAGGGGAGTGGGGAAACACCATATATTTT	CASGLVRTGEWGNTIYF
TRBV4-1	19	TRBJ2-1	.	.	TGCGCCAGCAGCCAAGAAAGGTATGGAGGTTCGAGCTCCTACAATGAGCAGTTCTTC	CASSQERYGGSSSYNEQFF
TRBV15	15	TRBJ2-1	TRBD2	.	TGTGCCACCAGCCCCCTGACTAGCGGGAGAGATGAGCAGTTCTTC	CATSPLTSGRDEQFF
TRBV5-4	15	TRBJ1-4	TRBD1	.	TGTGCCAGCAGCCGGGCAGGGGGCTCGGATGAAAAACTGTTTTTT	CASSRAGGSDEKLFF
TRBV5-1	16	TRBJ2-7	.	once	TGCGCCAGCAGCTCAGACCCGGGACAATTCTTCAACGAGCAGTACTTC	CASSSDPGQFFNEQYF
TRBV7-2	18	TRBJ1-2	.	.	TGTGCCAGCAGCTACCAGGGCCCGACAGGAGTATCCTACTATGGCTACACCTTC	CASSYQGPTGVSYYGYTF
TRBV28	14	TRBJ2-1	TRBD2	.	TGTGCCAGCAGTTTGCGCGGGAGTTACAATGAGCAGTTCTTC	CASSLRGSYNEQFF
TRBV28	13	TRBJ1-2	TRBD1	.	TGTGCCAGCAGTCCCGGGACAGGGATCGGCTACACCTTC	CASSPGTGIGYTF
TRBV14	13	TRBJ2-7	TRBD2	once	TGTGCCAGCAGCCAAGGGGGGGGATACGAGCAGTACTTC	CASSQGGGYEQYF